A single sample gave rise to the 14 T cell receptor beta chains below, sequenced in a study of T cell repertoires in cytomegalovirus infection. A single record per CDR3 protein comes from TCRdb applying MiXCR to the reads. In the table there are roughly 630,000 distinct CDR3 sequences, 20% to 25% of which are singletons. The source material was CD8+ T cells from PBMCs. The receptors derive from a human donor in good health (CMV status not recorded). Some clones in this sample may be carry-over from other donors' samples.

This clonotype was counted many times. Written as DNA, the CDR3 is TGTGCCAGCAGCTTAAGTTCGGGGGGCCTCAATGAGCAGTTCTTC. It specifies CASSLSSGGLNEQFF. The V gene is TRBV7-9, the J gene TRBJ2-1; D may be TRBD2 (7 bases). The CDR3 covers 15 residues. V lost 2 bases and J 6 bases, leaving 14 bases between the germline ends. The germline gives CDR1 SEHNR, CDR2 FQNEAQ (reference sequence).

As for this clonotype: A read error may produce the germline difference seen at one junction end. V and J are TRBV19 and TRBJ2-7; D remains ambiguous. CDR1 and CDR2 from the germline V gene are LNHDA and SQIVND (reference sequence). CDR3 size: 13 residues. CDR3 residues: CVSSPSIPYEQYF. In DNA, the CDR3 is TGTGTCAGTAGTCCGTCGATCCCCTACGAGCAGTACTTC.

The CDR3: CASSYWGATQETQYF. CDR3 DNA sequence: TGTGCCAGCAGTTACTGGGGGGCTACACAAGAGACCCAGTACTTC. This rearrangement joins TRBV6-5 to TRBJ2-5; D could derive from TRBD1 or TRBD2 (6 bases each). This CDR3 is 15 amino acids long. Trimming took off 1 base at V and 2 bases at J, with 11 bases between the two ends. Germline V gene lookup returns CDR1 MNHEY and CDR2 SVGAGI.

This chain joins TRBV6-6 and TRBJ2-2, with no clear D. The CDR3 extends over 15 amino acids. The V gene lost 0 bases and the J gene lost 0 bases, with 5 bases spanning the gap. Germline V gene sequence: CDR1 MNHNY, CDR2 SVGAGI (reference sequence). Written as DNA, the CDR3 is TGTGCCAGCAGTTACTCGTCGGCGAACACCGGGGAGCTGTTTTTT. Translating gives CASSYSSANTGELFF.

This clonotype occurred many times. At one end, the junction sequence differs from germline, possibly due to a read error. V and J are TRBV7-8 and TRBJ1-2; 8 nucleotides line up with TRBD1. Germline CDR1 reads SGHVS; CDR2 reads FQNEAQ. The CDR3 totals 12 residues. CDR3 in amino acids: CASSLKRDRPLF. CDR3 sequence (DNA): TGTGCCAGCAGCTTAAAGCGGGACAGGCCCCTCTTC.

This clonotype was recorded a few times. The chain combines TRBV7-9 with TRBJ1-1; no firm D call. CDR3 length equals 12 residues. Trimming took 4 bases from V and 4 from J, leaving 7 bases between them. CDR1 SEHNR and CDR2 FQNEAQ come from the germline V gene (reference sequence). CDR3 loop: CASSSAFTEAFF. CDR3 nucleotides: TGTGCCAGCAGCTCCGCGTTCACTGAAGCTTTCTTT.

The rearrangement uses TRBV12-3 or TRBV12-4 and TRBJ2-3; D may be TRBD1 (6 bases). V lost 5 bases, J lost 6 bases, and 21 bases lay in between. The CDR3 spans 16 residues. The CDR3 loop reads CASSPRHGQGLDTQYF. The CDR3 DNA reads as TGTGCCAGCAGTCCACGACATGGGCAGGGGTTGGATACGCAGTATTTT.

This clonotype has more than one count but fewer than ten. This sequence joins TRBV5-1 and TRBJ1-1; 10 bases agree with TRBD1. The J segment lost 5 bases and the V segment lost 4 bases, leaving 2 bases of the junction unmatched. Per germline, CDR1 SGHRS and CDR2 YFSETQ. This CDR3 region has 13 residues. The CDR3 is CASSPDRGTEAFF. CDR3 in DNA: TGCGCCAGCAGCCCGGACAGGGGGACTGAAGCTTTCTTT.

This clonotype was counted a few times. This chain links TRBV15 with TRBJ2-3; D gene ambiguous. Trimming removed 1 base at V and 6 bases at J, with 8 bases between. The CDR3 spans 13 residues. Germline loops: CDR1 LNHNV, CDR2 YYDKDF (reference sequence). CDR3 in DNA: TGTGCCACCAGCAGAGCTGACGGCGATACGCAGTATTTT. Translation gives CATSRADGDTQYF.

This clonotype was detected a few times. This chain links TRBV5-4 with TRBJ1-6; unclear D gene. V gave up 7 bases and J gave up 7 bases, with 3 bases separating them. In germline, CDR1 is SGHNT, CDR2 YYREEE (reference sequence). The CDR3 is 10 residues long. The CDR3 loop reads CASGNSPLHF. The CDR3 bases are TGTGCCAGCGGCAATTCACCCCTCCACTTT.

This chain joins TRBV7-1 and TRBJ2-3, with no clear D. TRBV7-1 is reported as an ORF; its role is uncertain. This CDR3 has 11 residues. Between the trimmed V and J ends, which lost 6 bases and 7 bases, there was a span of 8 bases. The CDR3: CASRPLNTQYF. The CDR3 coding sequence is TGTGCCAGCAGGCCCCTTAATACGCAGTATTTT.

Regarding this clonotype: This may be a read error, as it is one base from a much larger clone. The CDR3 region is CANSRRETQETQYF. Here the CDR3 DNA reads TGTGCCAACAGCCGACGGGAAACTCAAGAGACCCAGTACTTC. The chain is built from TRBV7-9 and TRBJ2-5; TRBD2 is a possible D gene (5 bases). The CDR3 is made up of 14 amino acids. CDR1 is SEHNR, CDR2 FQNEAQ, per germline (reference sequence).

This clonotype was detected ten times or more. CDR3 nucleotide sequence: TGTGCCAGCAGTCTTGCTGCGGGGGGTTGGGATGAGCAGTTCTTC. As protein: CASSLAAGGWDEQFF. The J gene is TRBJ2-1, the V gene TRBV28; the match to TRBD2 covers 8 bases. The junction had 11 bases not matched to a gene; V was cut back by 5 bases and J by 8 bases. This CDR3 is built from 15 residues. CDR1 MDHEN and CDR2 SYDVKM come from the germline V gene. Variable domain in full (rest from reference TRBV28 and TRBJ2-1): DVKVTQSSRYLVKRTGEKVFLECVQDMDHENMFWYRQDPGLGLRLIYFSYDVKMKEKGDIPEGYSVSREKKERFSLILESASTNQTSMYLCASSLAAGGWDEQFFGPGTRLTVL.

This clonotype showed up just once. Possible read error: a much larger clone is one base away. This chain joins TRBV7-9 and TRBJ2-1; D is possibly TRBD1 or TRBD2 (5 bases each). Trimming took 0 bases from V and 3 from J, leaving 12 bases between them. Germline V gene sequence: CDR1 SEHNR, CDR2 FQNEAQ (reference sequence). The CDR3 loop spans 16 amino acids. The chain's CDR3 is CASSLAGENLYNEQFF. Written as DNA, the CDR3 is TGTGCCAGCAGCTTAGCGGGGGAAAACCTCTACAATGAGCAGTTCTTC.